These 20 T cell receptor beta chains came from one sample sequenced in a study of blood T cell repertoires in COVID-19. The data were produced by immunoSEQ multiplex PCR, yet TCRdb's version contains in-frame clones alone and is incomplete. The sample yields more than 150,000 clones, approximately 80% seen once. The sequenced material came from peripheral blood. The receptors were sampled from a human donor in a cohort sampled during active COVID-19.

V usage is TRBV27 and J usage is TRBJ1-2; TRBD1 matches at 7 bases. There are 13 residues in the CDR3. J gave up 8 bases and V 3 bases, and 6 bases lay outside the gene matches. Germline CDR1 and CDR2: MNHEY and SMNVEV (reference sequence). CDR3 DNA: TGTGCCAGCAGTTTTAACAGGGGTAGAGGCTACACCTTC. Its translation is CASSFNRGRGYTF.

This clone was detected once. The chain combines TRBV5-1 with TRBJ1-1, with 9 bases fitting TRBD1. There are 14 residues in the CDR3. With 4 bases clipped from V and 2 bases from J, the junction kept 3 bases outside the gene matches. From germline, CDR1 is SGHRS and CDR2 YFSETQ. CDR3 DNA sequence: TGCGCCAGCAGCCCGGGACAGGGAAACACTGAAGCTTTCTTT. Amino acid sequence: CASSPGQGNTEAFF.

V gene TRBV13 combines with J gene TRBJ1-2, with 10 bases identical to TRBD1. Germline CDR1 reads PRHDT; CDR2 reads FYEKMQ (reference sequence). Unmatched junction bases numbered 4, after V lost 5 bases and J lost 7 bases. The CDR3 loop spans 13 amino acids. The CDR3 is CASSVDRGFGYTF. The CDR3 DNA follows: TGTGCCAGCAGCGTGGACAGGGGGTTTGGCTACACCTTC.

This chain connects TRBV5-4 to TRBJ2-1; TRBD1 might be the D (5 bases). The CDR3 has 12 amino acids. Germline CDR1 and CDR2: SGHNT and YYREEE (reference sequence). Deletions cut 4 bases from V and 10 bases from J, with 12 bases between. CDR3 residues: CASSTVNREQFF. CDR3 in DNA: TGTGCCAGCAGCACCGTGAACAGGGAGCAGTTCTTC.

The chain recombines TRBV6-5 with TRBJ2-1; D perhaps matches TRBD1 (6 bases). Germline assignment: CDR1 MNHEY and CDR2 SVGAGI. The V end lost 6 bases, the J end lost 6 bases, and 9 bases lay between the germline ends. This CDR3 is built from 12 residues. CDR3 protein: CASSPDSNEQFF. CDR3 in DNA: TGTGCCAGCAGCCCGGACAGCAATGAGCAGTTCTTC.

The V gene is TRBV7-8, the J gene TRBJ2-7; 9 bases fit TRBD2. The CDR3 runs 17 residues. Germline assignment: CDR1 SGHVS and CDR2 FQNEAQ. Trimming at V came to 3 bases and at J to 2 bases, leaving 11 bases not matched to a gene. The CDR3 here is CASSFPTLAGATYEQYF. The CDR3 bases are TGTGCCAGCAGCTTCCCTACTTTAGCGGGGGCTACCTACGAGCAGTACTTC.

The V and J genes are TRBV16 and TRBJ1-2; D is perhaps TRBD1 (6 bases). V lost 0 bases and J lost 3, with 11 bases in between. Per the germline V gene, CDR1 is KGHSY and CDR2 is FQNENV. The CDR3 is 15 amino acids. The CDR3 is CASSQSMRTDYGYTF. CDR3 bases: TGTGCCAGCAGCCAATCGATGAGGACAGACTATGGCTACACCTTC. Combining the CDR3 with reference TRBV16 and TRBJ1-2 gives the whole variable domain GEEVAQTPKHLVRGEGQKAKLYCAPIKGHSYVFWYQQVLKNEFKFLISFQNENVFDETGMPKERFSAKCLPNSPCSLEIQATKLEDSAVYFCASSQSMRTDYGYTFGSGTRLTVV.

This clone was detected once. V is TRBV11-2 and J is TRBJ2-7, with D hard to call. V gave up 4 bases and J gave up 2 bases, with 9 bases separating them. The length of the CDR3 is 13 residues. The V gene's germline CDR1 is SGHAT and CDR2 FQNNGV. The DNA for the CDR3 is TGTGCCAGCAGCTCGGGTCCTACCTACGAGCAGTACTTC. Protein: CASSSGPTYEQYF.

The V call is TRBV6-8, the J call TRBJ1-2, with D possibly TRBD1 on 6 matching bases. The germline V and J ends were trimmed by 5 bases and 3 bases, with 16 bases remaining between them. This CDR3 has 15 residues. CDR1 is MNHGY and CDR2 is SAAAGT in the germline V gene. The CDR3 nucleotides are TGTGCCAGCAGTACCCCGAAAGGGGGGGACTATGGCTACACCTTC. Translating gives CASSTPKGGDYGYTF.

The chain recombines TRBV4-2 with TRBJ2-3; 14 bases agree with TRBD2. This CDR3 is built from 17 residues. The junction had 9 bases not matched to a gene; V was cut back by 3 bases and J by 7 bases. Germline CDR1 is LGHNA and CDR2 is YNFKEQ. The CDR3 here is CASSQGLAGAAGNTQYF. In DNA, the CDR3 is TGTGCCAGCAGCCAGGGACTAGCGGGGGCCGCAGGGAATACGCAGTATTTT.

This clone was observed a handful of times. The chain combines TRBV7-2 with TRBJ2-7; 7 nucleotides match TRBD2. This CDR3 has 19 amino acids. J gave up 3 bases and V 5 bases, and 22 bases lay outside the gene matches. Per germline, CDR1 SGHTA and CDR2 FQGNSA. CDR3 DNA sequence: TGTGCCAGCAGCCTCCGGGACTACCAGACGGACCTGACCCGCTACGAGCAGTACTTC. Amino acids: CASSLRDYQTDLTRYEQYF.

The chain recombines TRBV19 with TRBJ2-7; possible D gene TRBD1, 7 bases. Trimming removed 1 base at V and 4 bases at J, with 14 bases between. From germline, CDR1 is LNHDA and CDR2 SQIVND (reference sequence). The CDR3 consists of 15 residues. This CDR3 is CASSIVQGGAYEQYF. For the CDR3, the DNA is TGTGCCAGTAGTATAGTTCAGGGGGGCGCGTACGAGCAGTACTTC.

In DNA, the CDR3 is TGTGCCAGAAGCCATAGGGGACTAGCGGTTTCCTACGAGCAGTACTTC. Encoded protein: CARSHRGLAVSYEQYF. V and J are TRBV5-3 and TRBJ2-7; 11 bases fit TRBD2. TRBV5-3 carries the ORF label, with uncertain function. The junction had 7 bases not matched to a gene; V was cut back by 4 bases and J by 1 base. The CDR3 has 16 amino acids.

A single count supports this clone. CDR3 region: CASSKPGGNQPQHF. The CDR3 DNA reads TGTGCCAGCAGCAAACCCGGGGGCAATCAGCCCCAGCATTTT. V and J are TRBV21-1 and TRBJ1-5. TRBV21-1 is an annotated pseudogene. The CDR3 extends over 14 amino acids.

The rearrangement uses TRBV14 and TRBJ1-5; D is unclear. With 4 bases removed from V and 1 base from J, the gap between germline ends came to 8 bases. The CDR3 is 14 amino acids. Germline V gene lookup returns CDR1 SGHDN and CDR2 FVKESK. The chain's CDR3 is CASSLTSSNQPQHF. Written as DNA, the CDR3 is TGTGCCAGCAGCCTGACATCGAGCAATCAGCCCCAGCATTTT.

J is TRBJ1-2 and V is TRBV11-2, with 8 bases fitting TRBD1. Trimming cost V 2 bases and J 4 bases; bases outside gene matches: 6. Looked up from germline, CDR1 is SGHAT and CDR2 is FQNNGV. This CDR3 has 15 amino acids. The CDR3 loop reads CASSLLRTGSYGYTF. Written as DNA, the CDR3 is TGTGCCAGCAGCTTACTCCGGACAGGGAGCTATGGCTACACCTTC.

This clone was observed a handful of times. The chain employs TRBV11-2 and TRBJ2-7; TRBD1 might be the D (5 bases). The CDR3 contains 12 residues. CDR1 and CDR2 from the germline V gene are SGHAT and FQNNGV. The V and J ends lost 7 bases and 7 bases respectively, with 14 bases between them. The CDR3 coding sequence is TGTGCCAGCACCAAATCAGGGAAGGAGCAGTACTTC. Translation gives CASTKSGKEQYF.

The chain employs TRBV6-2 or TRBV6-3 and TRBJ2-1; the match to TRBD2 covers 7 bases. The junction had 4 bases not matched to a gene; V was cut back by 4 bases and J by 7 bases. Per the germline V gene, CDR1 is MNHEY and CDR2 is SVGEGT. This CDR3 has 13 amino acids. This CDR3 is CASSLRGENEQFF. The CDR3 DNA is TGTGCCAGCAGTTTACGGGGGGAGAATGAGCAGTTCTTC.

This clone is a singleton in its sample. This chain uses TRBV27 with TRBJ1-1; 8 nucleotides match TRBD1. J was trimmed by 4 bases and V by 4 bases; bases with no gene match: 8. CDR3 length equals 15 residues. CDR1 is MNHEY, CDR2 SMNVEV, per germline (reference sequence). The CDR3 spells CASSSPSTGGTEAFF. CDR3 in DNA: TGTGCCAGCAGTTCGCCGTCTACAGGGGGCACTGAAGCTTTCTTT.

Written as DNA, the CDR3 is TGTGCCAGCAGCTTGGGCCCTAACAGGGACCAAGAGACCCAGTACTTC. This translates into CASSLGPNRDQETQYF. This rearrangement joins TRBV5-6 to TRBJ2-5; D may be TRBD1 (6 bases). The CDR3 consists of 16 residues. V shed 0 bases and J shed 0 bases, with 12 bases lying between them. Germline assignment: CDR1 SGHDT and CDR2 YYEEEE.